This T cell receptor (beta chain) was profiled in a study of spatial heterogeneity in lung cancer. Whole-study context: Sequences of the beta chain were consistently detected in greater numbers than alpha-chain sequences.

MiXCR, applied by TCRdb to the 5' RACE reads, yields one record per CDR3 protein. The sample shows some 120,000 distinct CDR3 sequences, approximately 12% of them seen only once. A word on this clonotype: The antigen is not known.

Findings and caveats of the study: Among blood samples, ubiquitous expanded tumor TCRs appeared more at resection than at follow-up.

Germline V lookup: CDR1 SEHNR, CDR2 FQNEAQ (reference sequence). The ends were cut back, 5 bases at V and 2 bases at J, with 21 bases in the middle. The CDR3 totals 17 residues. Time point indicated: blood at routine non-recurrence follow-up after resection. Frozen PBMC, nontumor lung or tumor provided whole RNA, which was sequenced unsorted. This chain uses TRBV7-9 with TRBJ1-2; the D gene is possibly TRBD1 (6 bases). This TCR came from a male donor with early-stage non-small cell lung cancer. The sample consisted of PBMCs, taken at follow-up. Here the CDR3 reads CASSKDFPPGENYGYTF. The CDR3 DNA is TGTGCCAGCAGCAAGGATTTCCCCCCAGGGGAGAACTATGGCTACACCTTC. Combining the CDR3 with reference TRBV7-9 and TRBJ1-2 gives the whole variable domain DTGVSQNPRHKITKRGQNVTFRCDPISEHNRLYWYRQTLGQGPEFLTYFQNEAQLEKSRLLSDRFSAERPKGSFSTLEIQRTEQGDSAMYLCASSKDFPPGENYGYTFGSGTRLTVV.